This T cell receptor beta chain was identified during a study of T cells in narcolepsy. Study details: Healthy controls were enrolled alongside patients with narcolepsy type 1 or type 2.

The table came from immunoSEQ multiplex PCR; TCRdb's copy has only in-frame clones and leaves some out. The sample includes about 35,000 clones, over 80% seen only once; the top ten take approximately 1.1%. Whole-study findings and limits: Some memory CD4+ repertoires had no autoreactive clone sequences. Comparing one patient's CSF and blood CD4+ clonotypes highlighted HCRT- and TRIB2-specific autoreactive clonotypes. Reportedly, autoreactive clonotypes were serially detected in patients' blood but not controls'.

Points on this clone: Its antigen is as yet unknown.

CDR1 and CDR2 from the germline V gene are SEHNR and FQNEAQ (reference sequence). The CDR3 has 19 residues. The J segment lost 1 base and the V segment lost 1 base, leaving 11 bases of the junction unmatched. The rearrangement joins TRBV7-9 to TRBJ1-3, with 9 bases identical to TRBD1. Sequenced input: memory (CD45RA-) CD4+ T cells from blood. The sequence was collected from a human donor in good health. CDR3 nucleotide sequence: TGTGCCAGCAGCTTAGAGAGGACAGGGGAACTTCGGTCTGGAAACACCATATATTTT. Translating gives CASSLERTGELRSGNTIYF.